These 9 T cell receptor beta chains share one sample of origin, sequenced in a study of T cell changes during pregnancy in multiple sclerosis (dated by TCRdb to the late 2010s). The library was built by means of the immunoSEQ multiplex PCR assay. Here the immuneACCESS table is served through TCRdb, limited to in-frame sequences with V and J called. Missing clones are a known gap in these copies; in checked studies unresolved V genes cover under half, and the rest lacks a known reason. The sample table contains about 100,000 clones; only one count was recorded for approximately 94% of them. The biggest ten clones account for 1% to 1.5% of the sample. Sequenced here: peripheral blood, sampled in the second trimester of pregnancy. The receptors derive from a female donor with multiple sclerosis, enrolled in a pregnancy study.

Only one count was recorded for this clone. V and J are TRBV7-3 and TRBJ2-1; TRBD2 agrees at 8 bases. J was trimmed by 8 bases and V by 6 bases; bases with no gene match: 6. This CDR3 has 13 residues. The germline V gene encodes CDR1 SGHTA and CDR2 FQGTGA. The CDR3 reads CASRFSGTDEQFF. Here the CDR3 DNA reads TGTGCCAGCAGATTTAGCGGGACGGATGAGCAGTTCTTC.

This clone turned up a few times. This sequence joins TRBV30 and TRBJ1-1, with 9 bases lining up with TRBD1. There are 16 residues in the CDR3. Trimming removed 1 base from V and 4 bases from J; junction bases left unmatched: 10. The V gene's germline CDR1 is GTSNPN and CDR2 SVGIG (reference sequence). The CDR3 spells CAWSGSPGQGSTEAFF. The CDR3 DNA is TGTGCCTGGAGTGGTAGTCCGGGACAGGGCTCCACTGAAGCTTTCTTT.

The J gene is TRBJ2-1, the V gene TRBV5-4; 14 bases are shared with TRBD2. Germline loops: CDR1 SGHNT, CDR2 YYREEE (reference sequence). The J segment lost 8 bases and the V segment lost 4 bases, leaving 8 bases of the junction unmatched. There are 16 residues in the CDR3. The CDR3, as DNA: TGTGCCAGCAGCCCCTCGCCGGGACTAGCGGGAGATGAGCAGTTCTTC. Its translation is CASSPSPGLAGDEQFF. The complete variable domain, with remaining parts taken from reference TRBV5-4 and TRBJ2-1, reads ETGVTQSPTHLIKTRGQQVTLRCSSQSGHNTVSWYQQALGQGPQFIFQYYREEENGRGNFPPRFSGLQFPNYSSELNVNALELDDSALYLCASSPSPGLAGDEQFFGPGTRLTVL.

This clone was observed once. The chain employs TRBV6-6 and TRBJ2-3; maybe TRBD1 (6 bases). The germline V gene encodes CDR1 MNHNY and CDR2 SVGAGI (reference sequence). The CDR3 runs 14 residues. The V gene lost 8 bases and the J gene lost 3 bases, with 15 bases spanning the gap. Here the CDR3 DNA reads TGTGCCAGCGCCCCAGGGGTTCTGACAGATACGCAGTATTTT. Residues: CASAPGVLTDTQYF.

The CDR3 loop reads CASSVDLGGSAETQYF. The CDR3 coding sequence is TGTGCCAGCAGTGTCGATTTGGGCGGGAGCGCTGAGACCCAGTACTTC. V gene TRBV2 combines with J gene TRBJ2-5, with TRBD2 matching over 7 bases. V was pared by 4 bases and J by 5 bases, with 13 bases of the junction left unmatched. Per the germline V gene, CDR1 is SNHLY and CDR2 is FYNNEI. The CDR3 has 16 residues.

This clone has only a few counts. Here the CDR3 reads CASRLGLAGNYEQYF. In nucleotides, the CDR3 is TGTGCCAGCAGACTGGGACTAGCGGGTAACTACGAGCAGTACTTC. J is TRBJ2-7 and V is TRBV6-6; 12 bases agree with TRBD2. Germline V gene sequence: CDR1 MNHNY, CDR2 SVGAGI (reference sequence). Unmatched junction bases numbered 6, after V lost 6 bases and J lost 3 bases. The CDR3 sequence is 15 residues long.

Only one count was recorded for this clone. The chain combines TRBV30 with TRBJ1-2; the D is unclear. V shed 0 bases and J shed 3 bases, with 11 bases lying between them. The CDR3 loop spans 14 amino acids. CDR1 is GTSNPN and CDR2 is SVGIG in the germline V gene (reference sequence). CDR3 in DNA: TGTGCCTGGAGTGTACCTCAGGCACACTATGGCTACACCTTC. Amino acid sequence: CAWSVPQAHYGYTF.

The chain has TRBV5-6 and TRBJ1-2; D gene unclear. The CDR3 is 11 amino acids. Per the germline V gene, CDR1 is SGHDT and CDR2 is YYEEEE. V lost 0 bases and J lost 10, with 7 bases in between. The CDR3 DNA reads TGTGCCAGCAGCTTGGCAGGTTACTACACCTTC. Its protein product is CASSLAGYYTF.

This chain joins TRBV18 and TRBJ1-2; D is unresolved. V was pared by 4 bases and J by 1 base, with 10 bases between. Germline CDR1 KGHSH, CDR2 LQKENI. The CDR3 length is 14 residues. The CDR3 is CASSLSNLNYGYTF. The CDR3 bases are TGTGCCAGCTCACTGTCTAACCTTAACTATGGCTACACCTTC.